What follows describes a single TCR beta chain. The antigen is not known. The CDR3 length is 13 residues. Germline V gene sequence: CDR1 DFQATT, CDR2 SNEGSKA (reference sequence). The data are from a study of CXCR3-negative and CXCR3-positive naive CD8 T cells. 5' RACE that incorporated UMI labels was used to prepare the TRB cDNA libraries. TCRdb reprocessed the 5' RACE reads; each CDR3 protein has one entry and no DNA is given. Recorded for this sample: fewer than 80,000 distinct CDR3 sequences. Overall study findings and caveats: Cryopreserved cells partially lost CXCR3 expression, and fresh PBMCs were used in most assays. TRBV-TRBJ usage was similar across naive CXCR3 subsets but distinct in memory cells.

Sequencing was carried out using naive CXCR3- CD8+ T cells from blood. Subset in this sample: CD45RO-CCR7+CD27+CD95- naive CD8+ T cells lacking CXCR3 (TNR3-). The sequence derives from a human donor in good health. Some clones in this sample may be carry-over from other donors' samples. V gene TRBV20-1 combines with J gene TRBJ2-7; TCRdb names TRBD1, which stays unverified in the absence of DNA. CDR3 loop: CSARPLGAYEQYF.